One and the same sample provided the 31 T cell receptor beta chains below, sequenced in a study of T-cell reconstitution after alpha-beta-depleted transplantation in children. This sample's TCRbeta library carried unique molecular identifier barcodes. TCRdb re-called the PCR reads through MiXCR, storing one row per CDR3 protein. The data contain 65,000 to 75,000 distinct CDR3 sequences, roughly 4.4% of them seen just once; the ten biggest clones take up 18%. This specimen was PBMCs, mostly from graft donor cells, taken 180 days after TCRalphabeta/CD19-depleted stem cell transplant. These receptors came from a boy in the first two years of life who had a stem cell transplant for acute myeloid leukemia, so the T cells may come from the graft donor.

The sample holds many counts of this clonotype. The J gene is TRBJ2-1, the V gene TRBV12-3 or TRBV12-4, with TRBD2 identical over 9 bases. The CDR3 covers 15 residues. V trimming: 3 bases; J trimming: 6 bases; junction bases outside the gene matches: 6. The DNA of the CDR3 is TGTGCCAGCAGTTTTTGGGCGGGGGGGGGCAATGAGCAGTTCTTC. It specifies CASSFWAGGGNEQFF.

The genes are TRBV15 and TRBJ2-5; possible D gene TRBD1, 5 bases. The CDR3 contains 12 residues. Germline CDR1 LNHNV, CDR2 YYDKDF (reference sequence). With 1 base removed from V and 5 bases from J, the gap between germline ends came to 5 bases. In DNA form, the CDR3 reads TGTGCCACCAGCAGAGGGGGCGAGACCCAGTACTTC. Its protein product is CATSRGGETQYF.

Ten or more counts support this clonotype. The chain uses TRBV18 and TRBJ1-5; possible D gene TRBD1, 5 bases. V was cut by 1 base and J by 0 bases, with 13 bases left in between. CDR3 length: 17 amino acids. The germline CDR1 and CDR2 sequences are KGHSH and LQKENI. This CDR3 reads CASSPQAGGDSNQPQHF. The CDR3 DNA follows: TGTGCCAGCTCACCACAGGCTGGGGGAGATAGCAATCAGCCCCAGCATTTT. Looking up the rest from reference TRBV18 and TRBJ1-5 gives the full variable domain: NAGVMQNPRHLVRRRGQEARLRCSPMKGHSHVYWYRQLPEEGLKFMVYLQKENIIDESGMPKERFSAEFPKEGPSILRIQQVVRGDSAAYFCASSPQAGGDSNQPQHFGDGTRLSIL.

This clonotype showed up many times. J is TRBJ2-3 and V is TRBV24-1; 7 bases agree with TRBD2. Germline trimming cut 9 bases from V and 2 bases from J; bases unmatched to any gene: 1. CDR1 is KGHDR and CDR2 is SFDVKD in the germline V gene. The CDR3 is 12 amino acids. Written as DNA, the CDR3 is TGTGCCACCGGGAGGGACACAGATACGCAGTATTTT. Amino acid sequence: CATGRDTDTQYF.

As to this clonotype: This may be a read error: a much more frequent sequence differs by one nucleotide. This chain uses TRBV12-3 or TRBV12-4 with TRBJ2-6; TRBD2 agrees at 12 bases. This CDR3 is built from 19 residues. CDR3 bases: TGTGCCATCAGTTTAGGGCCTAGCGGGGGGGCCACTGGGGCCAACGTCCTGACTTTC. This sequence encodes CAISLGPSGGATGANVLTF.

This clonotype was picked up many times. This chain connects TRBV29-1 to TRBJ1-1; perhaps TRBD1 as D (5 bases). Trimming removed 4 bases at V and 1 base at J, with 10 bases between. This CDR3 comprises 13 residues. The germline gives CDR1 SQVTM, CDR2 ANQGSEA. CDR3: CSVVGTWNTEAFF. The CDR3 DNA follows: TGCAGCGTTGTCGGGACTTGGAACACTGAAGCTTTCTTT.

In the case of this clonotype: This could be a read error, since a much larger clone is one nucleotide away. The chain recombines TRBV5-4 with TRBJ2-2; D is perhaps TRBD2 (6 bases). Germline CDR1 reads SGHNT; CDR2 reads YYREEE (reference sequence). V lost 9 bases to trimming and J lost 6 bases, with 18 bases between them. The CDR3 sequence is 14 residues long. The chain's CDR3 is CAISFGRGAGELFF. In DNA form, the CDR3 reads TGTGCCATCAGTTTTGGGCGCGGGGCCGGGGAGCTGTTTTTT.

This clonotype occurred many times. V usage is TRBV30 and J usage is TRBJ2-7; no reliable D call. V was clipped by 4 bases and J by 3 bases, with 16 bases between them. The germline gives CDR1 GTSNPN, CDR2 SVGIG (reference sequence). The CDR3 length is 14 residues. CDR3 protein: CAWKQWQTNYEQYF. DNA for the CDR3: TGTGCCTGGAAACAATGGCAAACCAACTACGAGCAGTACTTC. Supplemented by reference TRBV30 and TRBJ2-7, the full variable domain reads SQTIHQWPATLVQPVGSPLSLECTVEGTSNPNLYWYRQAAGRGLQLLFYSVGIGQISSEVPQNLSASRPQDRQFILSSKKLLLSDSGFYLCAWKQWQTNYEQYFGPGTRLTVT.

The sample holds one count of this clonotype. The chain carries TRBV29-1 and TRBJ1-3; 8 bases are shared with TRBD1. CDR1 and CDR2 from the germline V gene are SQVTM and ANQGSEA. J was trimmed by 4 bases and V by 4 bases; bases with no gene match: 3. The CDR3 spans 13 residues. CDR3 amino acids: CSVGDRNGNTIYF. CDR3 DNA sequence: TGCAGCGTTGGGGACAGGAACGGAAACACCATATATTTT.

This clonotype occurred many times. The CDR3 nucleotides read TGTGCCAGCAGCTTAGAGTTATTTGACAGCCTGAACACTGAAGCTTTCTTT. As protein: CASSLELFDSLNTEAFF. The genes are TRBV7-9 and TRBJ1-1, with TRBD1 as a possible D gene (5 bases). Trimming pared 1 base from V and 0 bases from J, leaving 15 bases between. From germline, CDR1 is SEHNR and CDR2 FQNEAQ (reference sequence). The CDR3 loop spans 17 amino acids.

This clonotype was seen repeatedly, ten times or more. The genes are TRBV12-3 or TRBV12-4 and TRBJ1-1, with D unclear. V gave up 5 bases and J gave up 0 bases, with 16 bases separating them. CDR3 length: 16 residues. The CDR3 reads CASSPGAHPVNTEAFF. Written as DNA, the CDR3 is TGTGCCAGCAGTCCGGGCGCCCACCCGGTGAACACTGAAGCTTTCTTT.

This clonotype was counted at least ten times. The rearrangement joins TRBV12-3 or TRBV12-4 to TRBJ2-5; D call uncertain. The CDR3 contains 11 residues. The V gene lost 5 bases and the J gene lost 5 bases, with 6 bases spanning the gap. The CDR3 nucleotides read TGTGCCAGCAGTAACTGGGAGACCCAGTACTTC. Protein product: CASSNWETQYF.

The sample holds many counts of this clonotype. The CDR3 reads CASSSSQGRAGNTIYF. CDR3 coding DNA: TGTGCCAGCAGTTCCTCACAGGGGAGAGCTGGAAACACCATATATTTT. J is TRBJ1-3 and V is TRBV12-3 or TRBV12-4, with 7 nucleotides matching TRBD1. J was trimmed by 2 bases and V by 4 bases; bases with no gene match: 8. The CDR3 is made up of 16 amino acids.

The table lists this clonotype with many counts. V usage is TRBV29-1 and J usage is TRBJ2-7; 9 bases map to TRBD1. The CDR3 runs to 13 residues. Germline values: CDR1 SQVTM, CDR2 ANQGSEA. The V gene end was trimmed by 6 bases and the J gene end by 9 bases; junction bases not matched to a gene: 12. The CDR3 sequence is CSVAGTGYSGQYF. The DNA for the CDR3 is TGCAGCGTCGCCGGGACAGGGTATTCGGGGCAGTACTTC.

This clonotype has a count of ten or more. The J gene is TRBJ1-1, the V gene TRBV3-1; possibly TRBD1 for D (5 bases). Deletions cut 0 bases from V and 1 base from J, with 6 bases between. The CDR3 has 14 amino acids. Germline CDR1 and CDR2: LGHDT and YNNKEL (reference sequence). In nucleotides, the CDR3 is TGTGCCAGCAGCCAAGAAGGGGAGAACACTGAAGCTTTCTTT. Protein: CASSQEGENTEAFF.

This clonotype was found many times. The chain carries TRBV5-1 and TRBJ2-3; D remains unclear. The V end was cut by 1 base, the J end by 1 base, with 7 bases between. The germline V gene encodes CDR1 SGHRS and CDR2 YFSETQ. The CDR3 is 14 residues long. Here the CDR3 DNA reads TGCGCCAGCAGCTTGACACAGCGCACAGATACGCAGTATTTT. It encodes CASSLTQRTDTQYF.

This clonotype has ten or more counts. The rearrangement uses TRBV6-5 and TRBJ1-1; TRBD1 is a possible D gene (5 bases). The germline V gene has CDR1 MNHEY and CDR2 SVGAGI. Trimming shortened V by 0 bases and J by 2 bases, and 7 bases separated the two germline ends. This CDR3 has 14 amino acids. The CDR3 DNA sequence: TGTGCCAGCAGTTACTCGACAGCTAACACTGAAGCTTTCTTT. This encodes CASSYSTANTEAFF.

This clonotype was picked up many times. The V gene is TRBV4-1, the J gene TRBJ1-5; the D gene is possibly TRBD1 (5 bases). Trimming cost V 8 bases and J 1 base, with 21 bases left between them. CDR1 is MGHRA, CDR2 YSYEKL, per germline. The CDR3 has 17 residues. DNA of the CDR3: TGCGCCAGCCAAGAGGGAGGAGGGGCAGAAAGCAATCAGCCCCAGCATTTT. This codes for CASQEGGGAESNQPQHF.

This clonotype was counted many times. The V and J genes are TRBV5-1 and TRBJ2-2; D call uncertain. Trimming removed 3 bases from V and 1 base from J, with 19 bases in between. This CDR3 contains 18 residues. CDR1 and CDR2 from the germline V gene are SGHRS and YFSETQ. CDR3 residues: CASSYSPRWQENTGELFF. CDR3 bases: TGCGCCAGCAGCTACTCCCCTCGTTGGCAGGAGAACACCGGGGAGCTGTTTTTT.

This clonotype was seen repeatedly, ten times or more. The V call is TRBV18, the J call TRBJ2-2, with 10 bases that match TRBD2. The CDR3 has 17 residues. Germline values: CDR1 KGHSH, CDR2 LQKENI. J lost 0 bases, V lost 4 bases, and 5 bases had no gene match. The CDR3 sequence: CASSQASGGPNTGELFF. The CDR3 coding sequence is TGTGCCAGCTCACAGGCTAGCGGGGGCCCGAACACCGGGGAGCTGTTTTTT.

This clonotype was seen repeatedly, ten times or more. V and J are TRBV20-1 and TRBJ2-5, with unresolved D. The V end lost 3 bases, the J end lost 5 bases, and 13 bases lay between the germline ends. Germline-derived CDR1 and CDR2 are DFQATT and SNEGSKA (reference sequence). There are 13 residues in the CDR3. In DNA form, the CDR3 reads TGCAGTGCTAGCGCCTCGGTGGAGGAGACCCAGTACTTC. Amino acids: CSASASVEETQYF.

This clonotype was found many times. This chain joins TRBV7-2 and TRBJ2-7; 8 bases line up with TRBD1. The length of the CDR3 is 15 residues. Germline V gene lookup returns CDR1 SGHTA and CDR2 FQGNSA. With V trimmed by 5 bases and J by 3 bases, 9 bases remained unmatched. The CDR3 bases are TGTGCCAGCAGCGCCTACGGGACAGGAAGCTACGAGCAGTACTTC. Protein: CASSAYGTGSYEQYF.

The table lists this clonotype with many counts. The genes are TRBV12-3 or TRBV12-4 and TRBJ2-1; the D is unclear. The CDR3 is 13 residues long. V lost 3 bases to trimming and J lost 6 bases, with 9 bases between them. The chain's CDR3 is CASSFGRLNEQFF. The CDR3, as DNA: TGTGCCAGCAGTTTTGGACGGCTCAATGAGCAGTTCTTC.

This clonotype was detected many times. The gene calls are TRBV5-1 and TRBJ2-3; possible D gene TRBD1, 6 bases. From germline, CDR1 is SGHRS and CDR2 YFSETQ. There are 15 residues in the CDR3. Trimming cost V 6 bases and J 5 bases, with 19 bases left between them. CDR3 nucleotides: TGCGCCAGCACCGTTACAGGGATAGGTGGAGATACGCAGTATTTT. Translation gives CASTVTGIGGDTQYF.

In this sample, this clonotype turned up many times. The rearrangement joins TRBV7-9 to TRBJ2-3; D is ambiguous. V was shortened by 3 bases and J by 2 bases, with 6 bases between the two germline ends. There are 13 residues in the CDR3. The germline V gene encodes CDR1 SEHNR and CDR2 FQNEAQ (reference sequence). The CDR3 region is CASSFSNTDTQYF. CDR3 nucleotides: TGTGCCAGCAGCTTCTCTAACACAGATACGCAGTATTTT.

This clonotype was recorded many times. This chain joins TRBV25-1 and TRBJ2-3; 9 positions agree with TRBD2. This CDR3 spans 16 amino acids. Germline lookup yields CDR1 MGHDK and CDR2 SYGVNS. The V segment lost 4 bases and the J segment 4 bases; nucleotides outside the gene matches: 9. In DNA form, the CDR3 reads TGTGCCAGCAGTGCCCTCAGCGGGGGGATCCCAGATACGCAGTATTTT. Translating it yields CASSALSGGIPDTQYF.

Ten or more counts support this clonotype. This chain uses TRBV5-1 with TRBJ2-7, with TRBD1 matching over 7 bases. Germline assignment: CDR1 SGHRS and CDR2 YFSETQ. Trimming cost V 4 bases and J 0 bases; bases outside gene matches: 7. The CDR3 loop spans 15 amino acids. The CDR3: CASSGGQEFSYEQYF. In DNA form, the CDR3 reads TGCGCCAGCAGCGGCGGACAGGAGTTCTCCTACGAGCAGTACTTC.

There are many counts of this clonotype. The chain recombines TRBV20-1 with TRBJ1-1; D possibly corresponds to TRBD1 (5 bases). This CDR3 contains 16 residues. Germline lookup yields CDR1 DFQATT and CDR2 SNEGSKA (reference sequence). V gave up 3 bases and J gave up 5 bases, with 22 bases separating them. CDR3 region: CSASIAGGPLGTEAFF. The DNA for the CDR3 is TGCAGTGCTAGCATCGCGGGGGGACCCCTGGGTACTGAAGCTTTCTTT.

At least ten counts were recorded for this clonotype. The V and J genes are TRBV18 and TRBJ2-3; TRBD2 matches at 9 bases. There are 15 residues in the CDR3. Trimming took 1 base from V and 4 from J; bases not matched to a gene: 3. CDR1 is KGHSH and CDR2 is LQKENI in the germline V gene. The CDR3, as DNA: TGTGCCAGCTCACCACTAGCGGGGGCTGCAGATACGCAGTATTTT. This codes for CASSPLAGAADTQYF. The full variable domain, in which reference TRBV18 and TRBJ2-3 provide the parts outside the CDR3, is NAGVMQNPRHLVRRRGQEARLRCSPMKGHSHVYWYRQLPEEGLKFMVYLQKENIIDESGMPKERFSAEFPKEGPSILRIQQVVRGDSAAYFCASSPLAGAADTQYFGPGTRLTVL.

The sample holds many counts of this clonotype. V usage is TRBV4-3 and J usage is TRBJ1-2; perhaps TRBD1 as D (5 bases). Per the germline V gene, CDR1 is LGHNA and CDR2 is YSLEER. V was shortened by 4 bases and J by 3 bases, with 15 bases between the two germline ends. This CDR3 comprises 15 residues. CDR3 protein: CASSPLGGADYGYTF. In DNA form, the CDR3 reads TGCGCCAGCAGCCCCCTAGGAGGGGCGGACTATGGCTACACCTTC.

This clonotype showed up just a few times. A clone one base away is much larger, so this may be a read error. V and J are TRBV5-6 and TRBJ2-7; D is unresolved. This CDR3 is 13 amino acids long. The germline CDR1 and CDR2 sequences are SGHDT and YYEEEE. The CDR3 sequence is CASSLGVSCEQYF. For the CDR3, the DNA is TGTGCCAGCAGCTTGGGGGTCTCCTGCGAGCAGTACTTC.